What follows is one T cell receptor (beta chain) and its context. Its antigen is still unknown. The record has no base qualities; no much larger clone is one base away. The sample belongs to a study of technical replicates of blood from several donors (dated by TCRdb to the late 2010s). The receptor library was made with the immunoSEQ multiplex PCR assay. Not all clones reach the TCRdb copy of this immuneACCESS table, which keeps in-frame sequences only. Checked studies attribute under half of the gap to unresolved V genes and leave the rest unexplained. Counted in this sample were about 97,000 clones; around 96% of them appeared once. The ten largest clonotypes hold approximately 0.21% of the sample. Sequenced: T cells isolated from PBMCs. The clonotype was recovered from a human donor in good health.

The CDR3 amino acid sequence is: CASSLSRTGATPLHF. The sequence in DNA is TGTGCCAGCAGTTTATCCCGGACAGGGGCGACACCCCTCCACTTT. Here the chain combines TRBV27 and TRBJ1-6, with 9 middle bases fitting TRBD1. The germline V gene (reference sequence) gives CDR1 as MNHEY and CDR2 as SMNVEV. The CDR3 spans 15 residues, from the cysteine through the phenylalanine. Only CDR3 DNA remains: 45 bases, in frame from the first base. Trimming removed 0 bases from V and 11 bases from J; the gene matches leave 5 bases unexplained.